This T cell receptor beta chain came from a study of blood T cell repertoires in COVID-19. Study overall: Sample material is recorded as cDNA or gDNA derived from T cells, B-cell-depleted T cells, or PBMCs.

At least ten counts were recorded for this clone. Sequencing was performed with immunoSEQ multiplex PCR; in TCRdb, only in-frame clones are kept and a portion is missing. The sample contains approximately 200,000 clones, roughly 80% of which appear only once. Participants, roughly 18 to 90 years old, spanned 25 or so US areas. Either two negative PCRs, clearance, or symptom resolution qualified Cohort 3 donors as recovered. CDR1 is MNHNS, CDR2 SASEGT, per germline. The CDR3 sequence is 16 residues long. V was pared by 0 bases and J by 6 bases, with 5 bases of the junction left unmatched. This receptor was identified in a man between 35 and 55 years old who had recovered from COVID-19. The rearrangement links TRBV6-1 to TRBJ2-2, with TRBD2 matching over 9 bases. The sequenced sample was PBMCs or T cells enriched from blood (not recorded which). The CDR3 sequence: CASSEAILAGSGELFF. The CDR3, as DNA: TGTGCCAGCAGTGAAGCGATACTAGCGGGCTCCGGGGAGCTGTTTTTT.